Reported below is one TCR beta chain. This clonotype showed up just a few times. Its specific antigen is unknown. No quality values exist for individual bases; no much larger clone is one base distant. This sample is drawn from a study of T cell repertoires in cytomegalovirus infection (dated 2019 in TCRdb). For the wider study: Recently identified HLA-C-restricted CMV epitopes, whose presentation resists viral immunomodulation, were targeted by peptide stimulations together with well-studied HLA-B-restricted epitopes. Because public TCR beta signatures pointed to carriage of CMV infection together with the matching HLA type, the HLA type of each donor mattered for the analysis. What the work shows at the level of the full study, not this receptor alone: Carriers of CMV infection plus the relevant HLA type were discriminated by the cumulative frequency of public TCR beta family members in the study cohort and in an independent 352-donor cohort. The ex vivo response was dominated by HLA-C-restricted CMV-specific TCR beta clonotypes, which also provided the single most frequent clonotype in two of eight donors.

The instrument given in TCRdb is Illumina HiSeq 1500. Using fastp trimming at Q25 and MiXCR clonotype assembly, TCRdb reanalyzed the public sequencing data and kept in-frame beta chains. All rows with the same CDR3 protein become a single entry with the most common DNA and genes. The sample table shows about 340,000 distinct CDR3 sequences, and roughly 28% are seen once. In total, the top ten clones hold about 20% of the sample. Taken from the germline V gene, the CDR1 and CDR2 loops are ENHRY and SYGVKD. The CDR3 starts with the cysteine, ends with the phenylalanine, and has 13 residues. The retained sequence is limited to the CDR3, 39 bases, with the frame set at the first base. V is reduced by 8 bases and J by 2 bases, leaving a spacing of 13 bases between them. The meaning of the sample's treatment or condition label: in vitro stimulation with specific CMV peptide epitopes to enrich CMV-specific T cells.

This receptor was identified in a human donor in good health (CMV status not recorded). Some clones in this sample may be carry-over from other donors' samples. The sample in question was cultured PBMCs, obtained from culture after CMV antigen stimulation. This sequence uses TRBV10-3 and TRBJ2-7, with the D gene possibly TRBD1 or TRBD2, each one fitting 6 bases. The DNA sequence is as follows: TGTGCCATCGGCGGGACACCGACCTACGAGCAGTACTTC. Its protein reads: CAIGGTPTYEQYF.